Each of the 5 T cell receptor beta chains below was sequenced from the same sample in a study of blood T cell repertoires in COVID-19. Sequencing used immunoSEQ multiplex PCR; TCRdb keeps in-frame clones, though not all of them. The data hold about 24,000 clones, with about 88% observed a single time. The material sequenced was peripheral blood. Receptors originate from a human donor in a cohort sampled during active COVID-19.

The chain combines TRBV5-8 with TRBJ1-1; no clear D. Deletions cut 2 bases from V and 9 bases from J, with 8 bases between. Germline CDR1 and CDR2: SGHTS and YDEGEE. The CDR3 is made up of 11 amino acids. CDR3 nucleotides: TGTGCCAGCAGCTTCACAAATAAAGCTTTCTTT. Residues: CASSFTNKAFF.

The CDR3 loop is CAWKVAGTSPLHF. CDR3 bases: TGTGCCTGGAAAGTGGCAGGGACATCACCCCTCCACTTT. V usage is TRBV30 and J usage is TRBJ1-6, with D possibly matching TRBD1 (6 bases). Germline V CDR1 and CDR2: GTSNPN, SVGIG (reference sequence). V lost 4 bases, J lost 10 bases, and 14 bases lay in between. The length of the CDR3 is 13 residues. Full variable domain (remainder filled in from reference TRBV30 and TRBJ1-6): SQTIHQWPATLVQPVGSPLSLECTVEGTSNPNLYWYRQAAGRGLQLLFYSVGIGQISSEVPQNLSASRPQDRQFILSSKKLLLSDSGFYLCAWKVAGTSPLHFGNGTRLTVT.

The rearrangement uses TRBV6-2 or TRBV6-3 and TRBJ2-7; unclear D gene. This CDR3 comprises 14 residues. The V gene's germline CDR1 is MNHEY and CDR2 SVGEGT. Trimming removed 5 bases from V and 5 bases from J, with 16 bases in between. CDR3 bases: TGTGCCAGCAGTGACCTGACTGAGTCCCACGAGCAGTACTTC. This codes for CASSDLTESHEQYF.

The chain combines TRBV11-2 with TRBJ2-1, with D unresolved. V lost 0 bases and J lost 5, with 8 bases in between. The length of the CDR3 is 14 residues. Germline CDR1 and CDR2: SGHAT and FQNNGV. The CDR3: CASSLESQNNEQFF. The DNA for the CDR3 is TGTGCCAGCAGCTTAGAATCCCAGAACAATGAGCAGTTCTTC.

The chain employs TRBV5-6 and TRBJ2-7; TRBD1 matches 7 bases. Germline V gene lookup returns CDR1 SGHDT and CDR2 YYEEEE. The V gene end was trimmed by 2 bases and the J gene end by 2 bases; junction bases not matched to a gene: 4. The CDR3 covers 14 residues. In nucleotides, the CDR3 is TGTGCCAGCAGCTTTTGGGACAGAGCCTACGAGCAGTACTTC. Translating gives CASSFWDRAYEQYF.